One and the same sample provided the 32 T cell receptor beta chains below, sequenced in a study of blood T cell repertoires in COVID-19. Data came from immunoSEQ multiplex PCR; TCRdb stores just in-frame clones and leaves some out. The table has tens of thousands of clones, just over 90% seen once. Sequencing was done on a sample of peripheral blood. The receptor source for this set is a man aged 45-60 years with COVID-19, enrolled during active disease.

This clone was observed a few times. The gene calls are TRBV7-9 and TRBJ1-2, with 7 nucleotides matching TRBD1. J was trimmed by 8 bases and V by 5 bases; bases with no gene match: 11. This CDR3 spans 14 amino acids. Per the germline V gene, CDR1 is SEHNR and CDR2 is FQNEAQ (reference sequence). CDR3 nucleotides: TGTGCCAGCAGCCCGGGACAGCAGGGAGGCGGCTACACCTTC. Its translation: CASSPGQQGGGYTF.

The V gene is TRBV2, the J gene TRBJ2-2; 7 bases fit TRBD1. This CDR3 comprises 15 residues. J was trimmed by 4 bases and V by 4 bases; bases with no gene match: 6. CDR1 SNHLY and CDR2 FYNNEI come from the germline V gene. In DNA form, the CDR3 reads TGTGCCAGCAGTGGTGAGGGGGCGAGCACCGGGGAGCTGTTTTTT. This translates into CASSGEGASTGELFF. Variable domain in full (rest from reference TRBV2 and TRBJ2-2): EPEVTQTPSHQVTQMGQEVILRCVPISNHLYFYWYRQILGQKVEFLVSFYNNEISEKSEIFDDQFSVERPDGSNFTLKIRSTKLEDSAMYFCASSGEGASTGELFFGEGSRLTVL.

The chain recombines TRBV12-3 or TRBV12-4 with TRBJ2-7, with 7 bases that match TRBD2. Losses at the gene ends were 6 bases for V and 0 bases for J; bases not matched to a gene: 2. The CDR3 is made up of 13 amino acids. CDR3 in amino acids: CASRASGSYEQYF. In DNA, the CDR3 is TGTGCCAGCAGAGCTAGCGGCTCCTACGAGCAGTACTTC.

The J gene is TRBJ2-3, the V gene TRBV9; TRBD2 is a possible D gene (6 bases). From germline, CDR1 is SGDLS and CDR2 YYNGEE. There are 15 residues in the CDR3. V was trimmed by 3 bases and J by 3 bases, leaving 14 bases between them. As DNA, the CDR3 is TGTGCCAGCAGCGCCGTCGGTGGGGGGACAGATACGCAGTATTTT. Translating it yields CASSAVGGGTDTQYF.

This clone was seen only once. The genes are TRBV18 and TRBJ2-7, with 9 bases matching TRBD2. Germline-derived CDR1 and CDR2 are KGHSH and LQKENI. The CDR3 spans 15 residues. Germline trimming cut 6 bases from V and 2 bases from J; bases unmatched to any gene: 8. The CDR3 DNA reads as TGTGCCAGCTCCCGGGCGGGGGGGATCACCTACGAGCAGTACTTC. Translation: CASSRAGGITYEQYF.

The chain joins TRBV20-1 to TRBJ1-3, with D perhaps TRBD1 (6 bases). Looked up from germline, CDR1 is DFQATT and CDR2 is SNEGSKA (reference sequence). Trimming took 3 bases from V and 2 from J, leaving 11 bases between them. The CDR3 spans 14 residues. The CDR3 sequence is CSASAEGAGNTIYF. CDR3 coding DNA: TGCAGTGCTAGTGCCGAGGGGGCTGGAAACACCATATATTTT.

V gene TRBV7-9 combines with J gene TRBJ2-5, with 8 positions matching TRBD1. J lost 3 bases, V lost 11 bases, and 11 bases had no gene match. The CDR3 totals 14 residues. Germline-derived CDR1 and CDR2 are SEHNR and FQNEAQ (reference sequence). The CDR3 DNA reads as TGTGCCTCCCACCCAGGGGGCGCAGAAGAGACCCAGTACTTC. As protein: CASHPGGAEETQYF.

The genes are TRBV3-1 (or the pseudogene TRBV3-2) and TRBJ2-2; 9 bases fit TRBD2. This CDR3 region has 16 residues. The J segment lost 5 bases and the V segment lost 6 bases, leaving 10 bases of the junction unmatched. Germline V gives CDR1 LGHDT, CDR2 YNNKEL (reference sequence). The chain's CDR3 is CASSHAGTSSTGELFF. In nucleotides, the CDR3 is TGTGCCAGCAGTCACGCCGGGACTAGCTCTACCGGGGAGCTGTTTTTT.

This clone appeared once. The rearrangement joins TRBV5-1 to TRBJ2-1, with D possibly being TRBD2 (5 bases). Trimming took off 2 bases at V and 6 bases at J, with 9 bases between the two ends. This CDR3 is 13 amino acids long. Germline loops: CDR1 SGHRS, CDR2 YFSETQ. The CDR3 DNA is TGCGCCAGCAGCTTTGAGGGTTCCAATGAGCAGTTCTTC. It translates to CASSFEGSNEQFF.

The V and J genes are TRBV7-3 and TRBJ2-3; 7 nucleotides align to TRBD1. Germline V gives CDR1 SGHTA, CDR2 FQGTGA. V shed 0 bases, J shed 4 bases, and the junction held 7 bases outside the gene matches. The CDR3 totals 16 residues. CDR3 sequence: CASSLTGRGSADTQYF. In nucleotides, the CDR3 is TGTGCCAGCAGCTTAACGGGCAGGGGGAGCGCAGATACGCAGTATTTT.

The chain combines TRBV7-2 with TRBJ1-6; D is unresolved. The V end lost 1 base, the J end lost 7 bases, and 8 bases lay between the germline ends. Per germline, CDR1 SGHTA and CDR2 FQGNSA. The CDR3 is made up of 14 amino acids. The CDR3 DNA sequence: TGTGCCAGCAGCTTAGTTGGGAGGAATTCACCCCTCCACTTT. Amino acids: CASSLVGRNSPLHF.

The rearrangement uses TRBV29-1 and TRBJ1-1; no reliable D call. Trimming stripped 7 bases from V and 0 bases from J, with 15 bases between. The CDR3 runs to 14 residues. The V gene's germline CDR1 is SQVTM and CDR2 ANQGSEA. CDR3 region: CSARKTAMNTEAFF. The CDR3 coding sequence is TGCAGCGCCAGGAAGACGGCAATGAACACTGAAGCTTTCTTT. The variable domain in full, completed from reference TRBV29-1 and TRBJ1-1, reads SAVISQKPSRDICQRGTSLTIQCQVDSQVTMMFWYRQQPGQSLTLIATANQGSEATYESGFVIDKFPISRPNLTFSTLTVSNMSPEDSSIYLCSARKTAMNTEAFFGQGTRLTVV.

The table lists this clone with a few counts. This rearrangement joins TRBV2 to TRBJ2-3; 8 bases align to TRBD2. The germline V gene has CDR1 SNHLY and CDR2 FYNNEI. J gave up 1 base and V 6 bases, and 3 bases lay outside the gene matches. This CDR3 spans 14 amino acids. The CDR3 sequence: CASSPTSGTDTQYF. In DNA form, the CDR3 reads TGTGCCAGCAGCCCGACTAGCGGCACAGATACGCAGTATTTT.

The chain uses TRBV28 and TRBJ2-3, with D perhaps TRBD2 (6 bases). Per the germline V gene, CDR1 is MDHEN and CDR2 is SYDVKM. The CDR3 totals 15 residues. V lost 2 bases, J lost 12 bases, and 21 bases lay in between. The CDR3 loop reads CASSLTRGTAFAQYF. The CDR3 DNA sequence: TGTGCCAGCAGTTTAACCCGGGGGACTGCCTTTGCACAGTATTTT. Combining the CDR3 with reference TRBV28 and TRBJ2-3 gives the whole variable domain DVKVTQSSRYLVKRTGEKVFLECVQDMDHENMFWYRQDPGLGLRLIYFSYDVKMKEKGDIPEGYSVSREKKERFSLILESASTNQTSMYLCASSLTRGTAFAQYFGPGTRLTVL.

This chain joins TRBV5-1 and TRBJ1-2; 9 nucleotides line up with TRBD1. The CDR3 spans 15 residues. Germline values: CDR1 SGHRS, CDR2 YFSETQ. V shed 5 bases and J 3 bases; nucleotides not matched to a gene: 8. The CDR3 DNA reads as TGCGCCAGCAGGATAGGGACAGGGCCTCACTATGGCTACACCTTC. Encoded protein: CASRIGTGPHYGYTF.

The chain combines TRBV5-1 with TRBJ2-7; 11 bases line up with TRBD1. V lost 4 bases, J lost 6 bases, and 12 bases stayed unmatched. Germline V CDR1 and CDR2: SGHRS, YFSETQ. The CDR3 extends over 16 amino acids. The CDR3 DNA is TGCGCCAGCAGCCGGGACGGACAGGGGGCTTCTCCCGAGCAGTACTTC. As protein: CASSRDGQGASPEQYF.

V gene TRBV10-3 combines with J gene TRBJ2-3; 16 bases agree with TRBD2. CDR3 length: 17 amino acids. The V gene's germline CDR1 is ENHRY and CDR2 SYGVKD. The junction had 13 bases not matched to a gene; V was cut back by 11 bases and J by 5 bases. CDR3 sequence (DNA): TGTGCCGCGGCCGGGACTAGCGGGAGGGCGCTGATAGATACGCAGTATTTT. The encoded protein is CAAAGTSGRALIDTQYF.

The J gene is TRBJ2-5, the V gene TRBV7-2, with 9 bases lining up with TRBD1. This CDR3 contains 16 residues. Trimming took 5 bases from V and 1 from J; bases not matched to a gene: 8. In germline, CDR1 is SGHTA, CDR2 FQGNSA. In DNA form, the CDR3 reads TGTGCCAGCAGCCCCCCCCGGACAGGGGCCCAAGAGACCCAGTACTTC. Encoded protein: CASSPPRTGAQETQYF.

About this clone: This sample also contains other DNA sequences that code for the same CDR3. This chain uses TRBV5-1 with TRBJ1-1; D remains ambiguous. The ends were cut back, 1 base at V and 3 bases at J, with 7 bases in the middle. Germline lookup yields CDR1 SGHRS and CDR2 YFSETQ. This CDR3 spans 13 amino acids. The CDR3 DNA sequence: TGCGCCAGCAGCTTGAAACTAGACACTGAAGCTTTCTTT. Translated: CASSLKLDTEAFF. Full variable domain (outside the CDR3, taken from reference TRBV5-1 and TRBJ1-1): KAGVTQTPRYLIKTRGQQVTLSCSPISGHRSVSWYQQTPGQGLQFLFEYFSETQRNKGNFPGRFSGRQFSNSRSEMNVSTLELGDSALYLCASSLKLDTEAFFGQGTRLTVV.

The chain combines TRBV7-9 with TRBJ2-7; perhaps TRBD2 as D (5 bases). The ends were cut back, 1 base at V and 9 bases at J, with 10 bases in the middle. Germline loops: CDR1 SEHNR, CDR2 FQNEAQ (reference sequence). The CDR3 runs 12 residues. CDR3 sequence: CASSLEEGGQYF. Here the CDR3 DNA reads TGTGCCAGCAGCTTAGAAGAGGGCGGGCAGTACTTC.

This clone was counted once. The chain recombines TRBV6-5 with TRBJ1-4; 7 positions agree with TRBD1. Germline trimming cut 6 bases from V and 7 bases from J; bases unmatched to any gene: 5. The CDR3 loop spans 13 amino acids. Germline values: CDR1 MNHEY, CDR2 SVGAGI. CDR3 sequence (DNA): TGTGCCAGCAGGGGGGACAGTCCTGAAAAACTGTTTTTT. It encodes CASRGDSPEKLFF.

This clone appeared once. The V and J genes are TRBV6-6 and TRBJ1-5, with TRBD1 as a possible D gene (6 bases). Trimming left V 5 bases short and J 4 bases short, with 15 bases between. This CDR3 spans 15 amino acids. CDR1 MNHNY and CDR2 SVGAGI come from the germline V gene (reference sequence). The CDR3 loop reads CASSKGETGNQPQHF. CDR3 bases: TGTGCCAGCAGTAAGGGGGAGACGGGGAATCAGCCCCAGCATTTT.

The genes are TRBV7-2 and TRBJ1-1; 9 nucleotides line up with TRBD1. V lost 7 bases and J lost 8; bases outside the gene matches: 8. In germline, CDR1 is SGHTA, CDR2 FQGNSA. The CDR3 has 13 residues. CDR3 residues: CASIRTTGGEAFF. CDR3 bases: TGTGCCAGCATCCGAACGACAGGGGGGGAAGCTTTCTTT.

The chain has TRBV7-2 and TRBJ2-6; possibly TRBD1 for D (6 bases). Germline CDR1 SGHTA, CDR2 FQGNSA. Deletions cut 5 bases from V and 4 bases from J, with 12 bases between. The CDR3 totals 15 residues. The CDR3 loop is CASSSRGSGANVLTF. The CDR3 coding sequence is TGTGCCAGCAGCAGCAGGGGCTCGGGGGCCAACGTCCTGACTTTC. The entire variable domain, with the rest obtained from reference TRBV7-2 and TRBJ2-6, is as follows: GAGVSQSPSNKVTEKGKDVELRCDPISGHTALYWYRQSLGQGLEFLIYFQGNSAPDKSGLPSDRFSAERTGGSVSTLTIQRTQQEDSAVYLCASSSRGSGANVLTFGAGSRLTVL.

This clone was found once. One end of the junction does not line up with germline, which may come from a read error. This chain links TRBV29-1 with TRBJ1-2; possible D gene TRBD1, 5 bases. There are 10 residues in the CDR3. Germline V gives CDR1 SQVTM, CDR2 ANQGSEA. This CDR3 is CSPIQGQEVF. The CDR3 nucleotides read TGCAGCCCCATTCAGGGCCAAGAGGTCTTC.

The chain uses TRBV5-1 and TRBJ1-1; D possibly corresponds to TRBD1 (5 bases). The CDR3 is made up of 15 amino acids. Trimming shortened V by 4 bases and J by 0 bases, and 13 bases separated the two germline ends. In germline, CDR1 is SGHRS, CDR2 YFSETQ. The CDR3 DNA is TGCGCCAGCAGCGCCCAGGGTAGCTTGAACACTGAAGCTTTCTTT. It codes for CASSAQGSLNTEAFF.

The V gene is TRBV5-6, the J gene TRBJ1-6; D may be TRBD1 (5 bases). With 3 bases removed from V and 12 bases from J, the gap between germline ends came to 16 bases. CDR1 is SGHDT, CDR2 YYEEEE, per germline. This CDR3 contains 14 residues. The CDR3 region has the DNA TGTGCCAGCAGCTCTGAAACCGGGGGGTTACCCCTCCACTTT. Translation gives CASSSETGGLPLHF.

CDR3 DNA sequence: TGTGCCAGCAGCTTAGCGGGACTAGCGGGAGCCTCCTACGAGCAGTACTTC. Translated: CASSLAGLAGASYEQYF. The chain combines TRBV7-6 with TRBJ2-7, with 14 bases aligning to TRBD2. The CDR3 has 17 amino acids. The V and J ends lost 0 bases and 0 bases, in that order; junction bases with no gene match: 1. Per the germline V gene, CDR1 is SGHVS and CDR2 is FNYEAQ.

The V gene is TRBV13, the J gene TRBJ2-7; 11 bases are shared with TRBD1. In germline, CDR1 is PRHDT, CDR2 FYEKMQ (reference sequence). Losses at the gene ends were 4 bases for V and 6 bases for J; bases not matched to a gene: 8. This CDR3 contains 15 residues. The CDR3 coding sequence is TGTGCCAGCAGCTCGGGGACAGGGGGTCGAACCGAGCAGTACTTC. Translation: CASSSGTGGRTEQYF.

This clone came up once. V and J are TRBV18 and TRBJ1-3; TRBD1 aligns across 9 bases. Germline V CDR1 and CDR2: KGHSH, LQKENI. The ends lost 3 bases at V and 0 bases at J; junction bases unmatched: 3. CDR3 size: 16 residues. The CDR3 is CASSPSGQGSGNTIYF. For the CDR3, the DNA is TGTGCCAGCTCACCTTCGGGACAGGGCTCTGGAAACACCATATATTTT.

The chain carries TRBV4-3 and TRBJ1-4; no clear D. This CDR3 spans 13 amino acids. Trimming pared 4 bases from V and 7 bases from J, leaving 10 bases between. CDR1 is LGHNA, CDR2 YSLEER, per germline. CDR3 region: CASSPAGVEKLFF. DNA for the CDR3: TGCGCCAGCAGCCCTGCGGGCGTTGAAAAACTGTTTTTT.

This chain links TRBV28 with TRBJ2-7, with 9 positions matching TRBD2. The V gene end was trimmed by 1 base and the J gene end by 4 bases; junction bases not matched to a gene: 5. CDR1 and CDR2 (germline): MDHEN, SYDVKM. CDR3 length: 15 residues. The CDR3 region has the DNA TGTGCCAGCAGTTTATCCGCTAGCGGGGCTTACGAGCAGTACTTC. This gives the protein CASSLSASGAYEQYF. The full variable domain, rest sourced from reference TRBV28 and TRBJ2-7, is DVKVTQSSRYLVKRTGEKVFLECVQDMDHENMFWYRQDPGLGLRLIYFSYDVKMKEKGDIPEGYSVSREKKERFSLILESASTNQTSMYLCASSLSASGAYEQYFGPGTRLTVT.